The 30 T cell receptor beta chains reported below all come from one sample, sequenced in a study of T cells in Graves' hyperthyroidism and ophthalmopathy (dated by TCRdb to between 2018 and 2021). The library was made by multiplex PCR. The sample was run on an Illumina HiSeq 2000. The TCR beta CDR3 regions were amplified from the RNA transcripts. The first round of RT-PCR for the TCR CDR3 was performed with the HTBI primer set and the Qiagen OneStep RT-PCR kit. TCRdb itself trimmed the public reads at Q25 with fastp, ran MiXCR and retained productive beta chains. Rows with one shared CDR3 protein collapse into an entry with the most common genes and DNA. The sample records about 560,000 distinct CDR3 sequences, 15% to 19% of which are singletons. The ten largest clones take up around 7.3% of the sample. Sequenced: blood. The receptors originated from a woman aged 25 to 39 with Graves' hyperthyroidism.

This clonotype was detected ten times or more. The rearrangement joins TRBV5-1 to TRBJ2-7, with TRBD2 as a possible D gene (5 bases). The ends were cut back, 4 bases at V and 3 bases at J, with 23 bases in the middle. Per the germline V gene, CDR1 is SGHRS and CDR2 is YFSETQ. The CDR3 extends over 17 amino acids. As DNA, the CDR3 is TGCGCCAGCAGCCAACCTAACACAAGCGGAATCCACTACGAGCAGTACTTC. This translates into CASSQPNTSGIHYEQYF.

This clonotype was counted many times. The V call is TRBV20-1, the J call TRBJ2-7; TRBD1 aligns across 9 bases. J lost 5 bases, V lost 3 bases, and 5 bases had no gene match. The germline V gene has CDR1 DFQATT and CDR2 SNEGSKA (reference sequence). The CDR3 totals 13 residues. CDR3 in DNA: TGCAGTGCTAGGGGACAGGGTTTCGACGAGCAGTACTTC. Translating gives CSARGQGFDEQYF.

Notes on this clonotype: A much more abundant neighbour one base away suggests this may be a read error. V usage is TRBV7-7 and J usage is TRBJ2-3, with 10 bases identical to TRBD2. CDR1 and CDR2 (germline): SSHAT, FNYEAQ (reference sequence). The V segment lost 5 bases and the J segment 5 bases; nucleotides outside the gene matches: 13. The CDR3 extends over 17 amino acids. CDR3 coding DNA: TGTGCCAGCAGCCTTGGGGCTAGCGGGAGAGGGCGAGATACGCAGTATTTT. This gives the protein CASSLGASGRGRDTQYF.

This clonotype was observed at least ten times. This chain joins TRBV6-5 and TRBJ1-1, with a possible D match to TRBD1 (5 bases). The V gene lost 2 bases and the J gene lost 3 bases, with 13 bases spanning the gap. The germline CDR1 and CDR2 sequences are MNHEY and SVGAGI. This CDR3 comprises 15 residues. In nucleotides, the CDR3 is TGTGCCAGCAGTTACGGGGACCCGCGGGACACTGAAGCTTTCTTT. Residues: CASSYGDPRDTEAFF.

This clonotype was detected ten times or more. The chain links TRBV20-1 to TRBJ2-7; TRBD2 might be the D (5 bases). Looked up from germline, CDR1 is DFQATT and CDR2 is SNEGSKA (reference sequence). The V gene lost 6 bases and the J gene lost 6 bases, with 18 bases spanning the gap. The CDR3 runs 13 residues. The CDR3 protein is CSAPLGRGTEQYF. In nucleotides, the CDR3 is TGCAGTGCCCCCCTCGGTCGGGGTACCGAGCAGTACTTC.

The chain combines TRBV7-9 with TRBJ1-1; no reliable D call. This CDR3 comprises 14 residues. Looked up from germline, CDR1 is SEHNR and CDR2 is FQNEAQ (reference sequence). V was clipped by 1 base and J by 4 bases, with 10 bases between them. CDR3 in amino acids: CASSLVAGLTEAFF. CDR3 coding DNA: TGTGCCAGCAGCTTAGTCGCCGGACTCACTGAAGCTTTCTTT.

This clonotype showed up many times. The chain has TRBV2 and TRBJ2-5; D unresolved. The CDR3 spans 14 residues. V lost 1 base to trimming and J lost 4 bases, with 10 bases between them. The V gene's germline CDR1 is SNHLY and CDR2 FYNNEI. DNA for the CDR3: TGTGCCAGCAGTGAAGAGGTCCCCACAGAGACCCAGTACTTC. Protein sequence: CASSEEVPTETQYF.

This clonotype occurred many times. This chain uses TRBV4-3 with TRBJ2-5; D is possibly TRBD1 (5 bases). The CDR3 extends over 16 amino acids. The V gene lost 0 bases and the J gene lost 1 base, with 12 bases spanning the gap. The germline V gene has CDR1 LGHNA and CDR2 YSLEER. The CDR3 sequence: CASSQDKRTPQETQYF. Here the CDR3 DNA reads TGCGCCAGCAGCCAAGATAAGAGGACACCCCAAGAGACCCAGTACTTC.

This clonotype came up a few times. The rearrangement uses TRBV19 and TRBJ2-1, with D perhaps matching TRBD1 (5 bases). The V gene's germline CDR1 is LNHDA and CDR2 SQIVND (reference sequence). Trimming cost V 8 bases and J 8 bases, with 22 bases left between them. The length of the CDR3 is 15 residues. This CDR3 reads CASATGSISVDEQFF. In DNA, the CDR3 is TGTGCCAGTGCAACAGGTTCTATAAGCGTTGATGAGCAGTTCTTC. Supplemented by reference TRBV19 and TRBJ2-1, the full variable domain reads DGGITQSPKYLFRKEGQNVTLSCEQNLNHDAMYWYRQDPGQGLRLIYYSQIVNDFQKGDIAEGYSVSREKKESFPLTVTSAQKNPTAFYLCASATGSISVDEQFFGPGTRLTVL.

The table lists this clonotype with many counts. The V and J genes are TRBV29-1 and TRBJ2-2; possibly TRBD2 for D (5 bases). The germline gives CDR1 SQVTM, CDR2 ANQGSEA. V dropped 4 bases and J dropped 7 bases, with 16 bases sitting between them. The CDR3 length is 14 residues. CDR3 amino acids: CSVVFVGEGGELFF. CDR3 bases: TGCAGCGTTGTTTTTGTGGGAGAGGGCGGGGAGCTGTTTTTT.

About this clonotype itself: Compared with germline, one end of the junction differs, possibly owing to a read error. The chain carries TRBV10-3 and TRBJ2-6; a weak D match, TRBD1 (5 bases). The CDR3 covers 16 residues. Looked up from germline, CDR1 is ENHRY and CDR2 is SYGVKD. CDR3 nucleotides: TGTGCCATCATGGAGTCAGGGAACTCTGGGGCCGACGTCCTGACTTTC. This translates into CAIMESGNSGADVLTF.

This clonotype was detected many times. This sequence joins TRBV2 and TRBJ2-1; D is perhaps TRBD1 (5 bases). CDR1 and CDR2 from the germline V gene are SNHLY and FYNNEI. The ends were cut back, 6 bases at V and 0 bases at J, with 12 bases in the middle. The length of the CDR3 is 15 residues. This CDR3 is CASRYRQSSYNEQFF. CDR3 coding DNA: TGTGCCAGCAGGTACAGACAGAGCTCCTACAATGAGCAGTTCTTC.

This clonotype was recorded many times. The J gene is TRBJ2-1, the V gene TRBV28; 11 nucleotides align to TRBD2. J lost 6 bases, V lost 6 bases, and 13 bases had no gene match. Germline CDR1 MDHEN, CDR2 SYDVKM. This CDR3 contains 17 residues. DNA for the CDR3: TGTGCCAGCAGCACTTTTAGCGGGAGGGGTTCTCTCAATGAGCAGTTCTTC. It specifies CASSTFSGRGSLNEQFF.

For the CDR3, the DNA is TGTGCCAGCAGCGAGACAGGGGCTAACTATGGCTACACCTTC. Protein: CASSETGANYGYTF. J is TRBJ1-2 and V is TRBV7-3, with 8 positions matching TRBD1. With 5 bases clipped from V and 0 bases from J, the junction kept 2 bases outside the gene matches. This CDR3 is built from 14 residues. Germline V CDR1 and CDR2: SGHTA, FQGTGA.

This clonotype was counted at least ten times. V is TRBV7-9 and J is TRBJ1-2, with TRBD1 matching 9 bases. The CDR3 loop spans 14 amino acids. Germline V lookup: CDR1 SEHNR, CDR2 FQNEAQ (reference sequence). Trimming removed 5 bases from V and 6 bases from J; junction bases left unmatched: 7. CDR3 coding DNA: TGTGCCAGCAGCGGAACAGGGGGCGCAAATGGCTACACCTTC. This codes for CASSGTGGANGYTF.

Ten or more counts support this clonotype. The chain recombines TRBV3-1 with TRBJ2-3, with a weak D call TRBD1 (8 bases). The CDR3 is made up of 15 amino acids. V was pared by 3 bases and J by 4 bases, with 14 bases between. Germline assignment: CDR1 LGHDT and CDR2 YNNKEL (reference sequence). The CDR3 DNA sequence: TGTGCCAGCAGCCATAAACAGGGGGGGGCAGATACGCAGTATTTT. Its protein product is CASSHKQGGADTQYF.

This clonotype occurred once. The chain is built from TRBV5-4 and TRBJ2-7; D uncertain. The CDR3 contains 19 residues. The V and J ends lost 1 base and 3 bases respectively, with 26 bases between them. Per germline, CDR1 SGHNT and CDR2 YYREEE (reference sequence). In DNA, the CDR3 is TGTGCCAGCAGCTTGCTCTATGCGTCTGGGTTGGGCTCCGACTACGAGCAGTACTTC. It is translated as CASSLLYASGLGSDYEQYF.

V gene TRBV5-1 combines with J gene TRBJ2-1, with D unclear. Deletions cut 5 bases from V and 8 bases from J, with 17 bases between. CDR1 is SGHRS and CDR2 is YFSETQ in the germline V gene. The CDR3 length is 14 residues. The CDR3 here is CASRIGPQTDEQFF. The CDR3 DNA reads TGCGCCAGCAGAATCGGGCCACAAACAGATGAGCAGTTCTTC.

This clonotype was counted many times. V is TRBV28 and J is TRBJ2-3, with D possibly TRBD2 on 5 matching bases. V was cut by 4 bases and J by 0 bases, with 8 bases left in between. This CDR3 comprises 14 residues. Germline V lookup: CDR1 MDHEN, CDR2 SYDVKM. The CDR3 region is CASSYTGSTDTQYF. DNA for the CDR3: TGTGCCAGCAGTTATACGGGAAGCACAGATACGCAGTATTTT.

J is TRBJ1-6 and V is TRBV20-1, with D perhaps TRBD1 (5 bases). V was pared by 2 bases and J by 0 bases, with 11 bases between. This CDR3 has 16 amino acids. Germline loops: CDR1 DFQATT, CDR2 SNEGSKA (reference sequence). The CDR3 DNA sequence: TGCAGTGCTAGATCAGGGCTCAGCTCCTATAATTCACCCCTCCACTTT. Translating gives CSARSGLSSYNSPLHF.

The V call is TRBV20-1, the J call TRBJ2-7; 9 positions agree with TRBD2. V shed 6 bases and J 3 bases; nucleotides not matched to a gene: 15. Germline V gene data show CDR1 as DFQATT and CDR2 as SNEGSKA (reference sequence). This CDR3 is 16 amino acids long. The CDR3 DNA is TGCAGTGCCACCCCTCGGGGGACTAGCTCTATCTACGAGCAGTACTTC. Its protein is CSATPRGTSSIYEQYF.

This clonotype showed up just a few times. The chain joins TRBV19 to TRBJ2-3, with 9 bases that match TRBD2. This CDR3 is 21 amino acids long. V gave up 4 bases and J gave up 2 bases; unmatched junction bases: 22. In germline, CDR1 is LNHDA, CDR2 SQIVND (reference sequence). The CDR3 nucleotides read TGTGCCAGTAGTACCCCCCCGTTTGCGGGAGGGCTCCTGGATTTCACAGATACGCAGTATTTT. This translates into CASSTPPFAGGLLDFTDTQYF.

This clonotype was counted many times. This rearrangement joins TRBV28 to TRBJ2-3; D is uncertain. CDR3 length equals 13 residues. V was trimmed by 3 bases and J by 2 bases, leaving 6 bases between them. From germline, CDR1 is MDHEN and CDR2 SYDVKM. The CDR3 loop is CASSFDLTDTQYF. As DNA, the CDR3 is TGTGCCAGCAGTTTCGATCTCACAGATACGCAGTATTTT.

The chain has TRBV20-1 and TRBJ2-5; D not resolved. The CDR3 runs 16 residues. V was trimmed by 1 base and J by 5 bases, leaving 20 bases between them. CDR1 is DFQATT, CDR2 SNEGSKA, per germline (reference sequence). The CDR3 sequence: CSARAGGMAADETQYF. The CDR3, as DNA: TGCAGTGCTAGAGCGGGTGGGATGGCGGCTGATGAGACCCAGTACTTC.

Details on this clonotype: A much more abundant neighbour one base away suggests this may be a read error. This sequence joins TRBV13 and TRBJ2-1; no clear D. With the DNA end fitting TRBJ2-7 better, the J assignment may be wrong. This CDR3 comprises 18 residues. From germline, CDR1 is PRHDT and CDR2 FYEKMQ (reference sequence). CDR3: CASSSNPYTNGPVNEQYF. In DNA, the CDR3 is TGTGCCAGCAGCTCAAACCCATACACAAATGGACCAGTCAATGAGCAGTACTTC.

A single count supports this clonotype. A single base separates this from a much larger clone, so it may be a read error. This chain links TRBV2 with TRBJ2-3; D could derive from TRBD1 or TRBD2 (7 bases each). The CDR3 is 18 residues long. Germline V gene sequence: CDR1 SNHLY, CDR2 FYNNEI. The CDR3 DNA is TGTGCCAGCGGTGAAGCCCATAGGTACAGGGGAGGGACAGATACGCAGTATTTT. It codes for CASGEAHRYRGGTDTQYF.

The chain couples TRBV2 to TRBJ1-2; 10 bases agree with TRBD1. The germline V gene encodes CDR1 SNHLY and CDR2 FYNNEI. This CDR3 contains 14 residues. V shed 8 bases and J 2 bases; nucleotides not matched to a gene: 5. CDR3 bases: TGTGCCAGCCATGACAGGGGGCTGAACTATGGCTACACCTTC. Translated: CASHDRGLNYGYTF.

This clonotype has a handful of counts. Germline is not matched at one junction end, which may reflect a read error. V and J are TRBV7-8 and TRBJ1-2, with TRBD1 matching over 7 bases. Germline assignment: CDR1 SGHVS and CDR2 FQNEAQ. This CDR3 is 15 amino acids long. CDR3 sequence (DNA): TGCGCCAGCAGCTTAGTGGCAGGGGGAGGCTATGGCTACGCCTTC. It yields the protein CASSLVAGGGYGYAF.

This clonotype appeared many times. The rearrangement joins TRBV7-9 to TRBJ1-1, with a possible D match to TRBD1 (6 bases). Per the germline V gene, CDR1 is SEHNR and CDR2 is FQNEAQ (reference sequence). The V end lost 5 bases, the J end lost 3 bases, and 13 bases lay between the germline ends. The CDR3 loop spans 14 amino acids. The CDR3 sequence is CASSTTGGHTEAFF. The CDR3 DNA reads as TGTGCCAGCAGCACTACTGGGGGCCACACTGAAGCTTTCTTT.

This clonotype appeared many times. The chain recombines TRBV11-2 with TRBJ2-3; D is uncertain. This CDR3 has 16 residues. Per germline, CDR1 SGHAT and CDR2 FQNNGV. V lost 1 base and J lost 0, with 11 bases in between. CDR3 loop: CASSLVPIPSTDTQYF. As DNA, the CDR3 is TGTGCCAGCAGCTTAGTCCCTATACCTAGCACAGATACGCAGTATTTT.